This passage covers 20 T cell receptor beta chains from one sample sequenced in a study of blood T cell repertoires in COVID-19. Sequenced by immunoSEQ multiplex PCR; TCRdb stores in-frame clones only, minus some. This sample yields fewer than 500,000 clones, of which about 80% are seen a single time; more than 1% belongs to the top ten. Sequenced input: peripheral blood. These TCRs come from a human donor with acute or convalescent COVID-19. The donor label of this sample is uncertain.

The CDR3 bases are TGTGCCAGCAGCGCTAGACAGGGAAACTCCTACGAGCAGTACTTC. Amino acids: CASSARQGNSYEQYF. The chain joins TRBV9 to TRBJ2-7; 7 bases agree with TRBD1. CDR3 length: 15 residues. V lost 3 bases to trimming and J lost 0 bases; unmatched junction nucleotides: 6. Germline CDR1 and CDR2: SGDLS and YYNGEE. Full variable domain (rest looked up from reference TRBV9 and TRBJ2-7): DSGVTQTPKHLITATGQRVTLRCSPRSGDLSVYWYQQSLDQGLQFLIQYYNGEERAKGNILERFSAQQFPDLHSELNLSSLELGDSALYFCASSARQGNSYEQYFGPGTRLTVT.

The V and J genes are TRBV25-1 and TRBJ2-1; 7 bases match TRBD1. Trimming took 4 bases from V and 7 from J; bases not matched to a gene: 7. This CDR3 is 14 amino acids long. The germline CDR1 and CDR2 sequences are MGHDK and SYGVNS. Written as DNA, the CDR3 is TGTGCCAGCAGTGTCGGGACAGTTAAGAATGAGCAGTTCTTC. This encodes CASSVGTVKNEQFF. The entire variable domain, with the rest obtained from reference TRBV25-1 and TRBJ2-1, is as follows: EADIYQTPRYLVIGTGKKITLECSQTMGHDKMYWYQQDPGMELHLIHYSYGVNSTEKGDLSSESTVSRIRTEHFPLTLESARPSHTSQYLCASSVGTVKNEQFFGPGTRLTVL.

Comments on this clone: Other DNA sequences within the sample encode an identical CDR3. The chain couples TRBV6-5 to TRBJ1-1, with TRBD1 matching 9 bases. Germline V gene lookup returns CDR1 MNHEY and CDR2 SVGAGI. CDR3 length: 14 amino acids. The J segment lost 2 bases and the V segment lost 6 bases, leaving 4 bases of the junction unmatched. The CDR3 spells CASRRDRANTEAFF. The DNA of the CDR3 is TGTGCCAGCAGAAGGGACAGGGCCAACACTGAAGCTTTCTTT.

This chain links TRBV30 with TRBJ2-7, with 10 bases that match TRBD1. Germline loops: CDR1 GTSNPN, CDR2 SVGIG (reference sequence). The CDR3 is 13 residues long. Germline trimming cut 3 bases from V and 6 bases from J; bases unmatched to any gene: 5. The CDR3, as DNA: TGTGCCTGGAGAAGACAGGGGGCGGGCGAGCAGTACTTC. Protein product: CAWRRQGAGEQYF.

The chain is built from TRBV6-6 and TRBJ2-1; 8 bases align to TRBD1. The CDR3 length is 16 residues. Per the germline V gene, CDR1 is MNHNY and CDR2 is SVGAGI (reference sequence). V gave up 8 bases and J gave up 0 bases; unmatched junction bases: 9. In DNA, the CDR3 is TGTGCCAGCCGCCCCACAGGGGGGAGCTCCTACAATGAGCAGTTCTTC. Translation gives CASRPTGGSSYNEQFF.

This sequence joins TRBV6-6 and TRBJ2-2; D not resolved. V dropped 1 base and J dropped 3 bases, with 9 bases sitting between them. Germline-derived CDR1 and CDR2 are MNHNY and SVGAGI (reference sequence). The length of the CDR3 is 15 residues. The DNA for the CDR3 is TGTGCCAGCAGTTACTACGGCGGCGACACCGGGGAGCTGTTTTTT. As protein: CASSYYGGDTGELFF.

The rearrangement uses TRBV5-1 and TRBJ1-4; 8 bases map to TRBD1. The V gene end was trimmed by 4 bases and the J gene end by 5 bases; junction bases not matched to a gene: 7. This CDR3 has 15 residues. CDR1 SGHRS and CDR2 YFSETQ come from the germline V gene. The CDR3: CASSKQGALNEKLFF. CDR3 in DNA: TGCGCCAGCAGCAAGCAGGGGGCGTTGAATGAAAAACTGTTTTTT.

As concerns this clone: This same CDR3 is encoded by further DNA sequences in the sample. This chain links TRBV18 with TRBJ1-2, with a possible D match to TRBD1 (5 bases). Trimming cost V 2 bases and J 5 bases, with 9 bases left between them. CDR3 length equals 13 residues. CDR1 and CDR2 from the germline V gene are KGHSH and LQKENI. The CDR3 sequence: CASSPATEYGYTF. The CDR3 bases are TGTGCCAGCTCACCAGCGACAGAATATGGCTACACCTTC.

The chain couples TRBV11-2 to TRBJ2-3, with 9 bases identical to TRBD2. V lost 5 bases, J lost 4 bases, and 13 bases stayed unmatched. CDR1 SGHAT and CDR2 FQNNGV come from the germline V gene. This CDR3 is 17 amino acids long. CDR3 in amino acids: CASSRGWVAGVPDTQYF. The CDR3 DNA sequence: TGTGCCAGCAGCCGTGGGTGGGTAGCGGGAGTCCCAGATACGCAGTATTTT.

This chain uses TRBV6-6 with TRBJ1-1; perhaps TRBD1 as D (6 bases). Deletions cut 2 bases from V and 3 bases from J, with 13 bases between. Germline loops: CDR1 MNHNY, CDR2 SVGAGI (reference sequence). CDR3 size: 15 residues. CDR3 loop: CASSYRQEVDTEAFF. Written as DNA, the CDR3 is TGTGCCAGCAGTTACCGACAGGAAGTGGACACTGAAGCTTTCTTT.

V and J are TRBV5-6 and TRBJ1-1; D not certain. CDR3 length equals 12 residues. Deletions cut 0 bases from V and 3 bases from J, with 3 bases between. Per the germline V gene, CDR1 is SGHDT and CDR2 is YYEEEE. The CDR3 is CASSLGDTEAFF. The CDR3 DNA follows: TGTGCCAGCAGCTTGGGAGACACTGAAGCTTTCTTT. Full variable domain (remainder filled in from reference TRBV5-6 and TRBJ1-1): DAGVTQSPTHLIKTRGQQVTLRCSPKSGHDTVSWYQQALGQGPQFIFQYYEEEERQRGNFPDRFSGHQFPNYSSELNVNALLLGDSALYLCASSLGDTEAFFGQGTRLTVV.

The V call is TRBV5-1, the J call TRBJ1-1; 7 positions agree with TRBD1. J was trimmed by 0 bases and V by 0 bases; bases with no gene match: 2. Germline-derived CDR1 and CDR2 are SGHRS and YFSETQ. CDR3 size: 15 residues. CDR3 in DNA: TGCGCCAGCAGCTTGGGGGGGACAGTGAACACTGAAGCTTTCTTT. Its protein product is CASSLGGTVNTEAFF.

This clone was counted a single time. This sequence joins TRBV3-1 (or the pseudogene TRBV3-2) and TRBJ2-7; the D gene is possibly TRBD2 (6 bases). CDR3 length: 15 amino acids. The germline V gene encodes CDR1 LGHDT and CDR2 YNNKEL (reference sequence). V was shortened by 4 bases and J by 2 bases, with 15 bases between the two germline ends. The CDR3: CASSRGGIPAYEQYF. CDR3 sequence (DNA): TGTGCCAGCAGCCGGGGCGGGATCCCCGCCTACGAGCAGTACTTC.

The chain recombines TRBV27 with TRBJ1-1; TRBD1 agrees at 7 bases. The junction had 16 bases not matched to a gene; V was cut back by 9 bases and J by 3 bases. CDR3 length: 16 residues. Per the germline V gene, CDR1 is MNHEY and CDR2 is SMNVEV (reference sequence). In DNA, the CDR3 is TGTGCCAGGACCGGATGCCGGGACAGCTTATACACTGAAGCTTTCTTT. Protein product: CARTGCRDSLYTEAFF.

The V call is TRBV29-1, the J call TRBJ2-3, with 9 bases lining up with TRBD2. CDR3 length equals 14 residues. Germline V gives CDR1 SQVTM, CDR2 ANQGSEA. The ends lost 5 bases at V and 8 bases at J; junction bases unmatched: 11. CDR3: CSVIAVAGAGTQYF. CDR3 sequence (DNA): TGCAGCGTTATCGCGGTAGCGGGGGCTGGTACGCAGTATTTT.

The genes are TRBV2 and TRBJ2-7; TRBD1 agrees at 8 bases. The CDR3 contains 12 residues. Germline-derived CDR1 and CDR2 are SNHLY and FYNNEI. Trimming took 6 bases from V and 6 from J; bases not matched to a gene: 4. DNA for the CDR3: TGTGCCAGCAGGCCAGGGGGCGGCGAGCAGTACTTC. Translation: CASRPGGGEQYF.

There are a few counts of this clone. The rearrangement uses TRBV28 and TRBJ2-3, with TRBD1 matching 12 bases. The CDR3 loop spans 16 amino acids. Germline CDR1 MDHEN, CDR2 SYDVKM. The J segment lost 5 bases and the V segment lost 6 bases, leaving 9 bases of the junction unmatched. In DNA form, the CDR3 reads TGTGCCAGCAGCTACGGGACAGGGGGCGCGTTAGATACGCAGTATTTT. It codes for CASSYGTGGALDTQYF.

The rearrangement joins TRBV10-3 to TRBJ2-3; 11 nucleotides match TRBD2. CDR1 is ENHRY and CDR2 is SYGVKD in the germline V gene. The length of the CDR3 is 15 residues. V was pared by 8 bases and J by 4 bases, with 8 bases of the junction left unmatched. CDR3 in DNA: TGTGCCATCGCGAGGATAGCGGGGGGGCCAGATACGCAGTATTTT. Translation gives CAIARIAGGPDTQYF.

The V call is TRBV6-5, the J call TRBJ1-1; D is perhaps TRBD1 (6 bases). V was trimmed by 5 bases and J by 0 bases, leaving 10 bases between them. This CDR3 spans 14 amino acids. The germline gives CDR1 MNHEY, CDR2 SVGAGI. For the CDR3, the DNA is TGTGCCAGCAGTAGGACAGCATTGAACACTGAAGCTTTCTTT. Translating it yields CASSRTALNTEAFF.

In DNA, the CDR3 is TGCGCCAGCAGCTTAGTAACCGGGACAGGGGGCACTGAAGCTTTCTTT. This encodes CASSLVTGTGGTEAFF. This chain joins TRBV5-1 and TRBJ1-1, with TRBD1 matching over 11 bases. Germline CDR1 reads SGHRS; CDR2 reads YFSETQ. Losses at the gene ends were 2 bases for V and 4 bases for J; bases not matched to a gene: 7. This CDR3 contains 16 residues. The whole variable domain, remainder taken from reference TRBV5-1 and TRBJ1-1, is KAGVTQTPRYLIKTRGQQVTLSCSPISGHRSVSWYQQTPGQGLQFLFEYFSETQRNKGNFPGRFSGRQFSNSRSEMNVSTLELGDSALYLCASSLVTGTGGTEAFFGQGTRLTVV.